Shown below are 22 T cell receptor beta chains from a single sample sequenced in a study of identical twins. One entry per CDR3 protein, called by TCRdb with MiXCR from the 5' RACE reads. The table shows 500,000 to 700,000 distinct CDR3 sequences, with 7.1% occurring only once. These data were also reused for a study on yellow fever vaccine responses in identical twins.

The specimen was PBMCs. Receptors originate from a woman between 18 and 30 years old in good health.

This chain uses TRBV24-1 with TRBJ1-2; TRBD1 aligns across 8 bases. The CDR3 runs to 15 residues. The V and J ends lost 7 bases and 3 bases, in that order; junction bases with no gene match: 9. In germline, CDR1 is KGHDR, CDR2 SFDVKD. For the CDR3, the DNA is TGTGCCACCAGCATGGACAGGGCCATTCACTATGGCTACACCTTC. Translation gives CATSMDRAIHYGYTF.

This clonotype was seen ten or more times. The rearrangement uses TRBV2 and TRBJ2-5; possibly TRBD2 for D (6 bases). The length of the CDR3 is 16 residues. Germline lookup yields CDR1 SNHLY and CDR2 FYNNEI. V lost 7 bases and J 2 bases, leaving 20 bases between the germline ends. CDR3 protein: CASTLPGLFGQETQYF. The CDR3 region has the DNA TGTGCCAGCACTTTACCGGGACTCTTCGGTCAAGAGACCCAGTACTTC. Using reference TRBV2 and TRBJ2-5 for the parts outside the CDR3, the full variable domain is EPEVTQTPSHQVTQMGQEVILRCVPISNHLYFYWYRQILGQKVEFLVSFYNNEISEKSEIFDDQFSVERPDGSNFTLKIRSTKLEDSAMYFCASTLPGLFGQETQYFGPGTRLLVL.

This clonotype has a handful of counts. V is TRBV12-3 or TRBV12-4 and J is TRBJ1-1; a weak D match, TRBD1 (5 bases). V gave up 3 bases and J gave up 1 base, with 12 bases separating them. This CDR3 region has 15 residues. CDR3: CASSFGRGSNTEAFF. The CDR3 bases are TGTGCCAGCAGTTTCGGTCGGGGGTCGAACACTGAAGCTTTCTTT.

This clonotype showed up just a few times. The V call is TRBV29-1, the J call TRBJ2-1; TRBD1 might be the D (5 bases). Trimming left V 4 bases short and J 8 bases short, with 9 bases between. Germline values: CDR1 SQVTM, CDR2 ANQGSEA. This CDR3 is 11 amino acids long. The CDR3 DNA reads as TGCAGCGTTGCAGGGTCCCATGAGCAGTTCTTC. This sequence encodes CSVAGSHEQFF.

This clonotype was picked up a small number of times. This CDR3 reads CASRFDLTYEQYF. The CDR3, as DNA: TGTGCCAGCAGGTTTGACTTAACCTACGAGCAGTACTTC. The V gene is TRBV2, the J gene TRBJ2-7; D is unresolved. The CDR3 length is 13 residues. From germline, CDR1 is SNHLY and CDR2 FYNNEI. Trimming pared 6 bases from V and 2 bases from J, leaving 11 bases between.

The chain has TRBV19 and TRBJ2-1; the D call may be TRBD1 or TRBD2 (6 bases each). The ends were cut back, 3 bases at V and 4 bases at J, with 13 bases in the middle. CDR1 is LNHDA and CDR2 is SQIVND in the germline V gene (reference sequence). The CDR3 length is 15 residues. The chain's CDR3 is CASSIRQGRYNEQFF. As DNA, the CDR3 is TGTGCCAGTAGTATTCGTCAGGGGAGGTACAATGAGCAGTTCTTC.

This clonotype was detected a few times. The chain couples TRBV29-1 to TRBJ2-1; TRBD2 matches 8 bases. Germline trimming cut 6 bases from V and 5 bases from J; bases unmatched to any gene: 3. There are 12 residues in the CDR3. In germline, CDR1 is SQVTM, CDR2 ANQGSEA. The CDR3 nucleotides are TGCAGCGTCGGACTAGCCAACAATGAGCAGTTCTTC. It is translated as CSVGLANNEQFF.

This clonotype was detected ten times or more. This rearrangement joins TRBV24-1 to TRBJ2-5, with 7 bases matching TRBD1. The junction had 6 bases not matched to a gene; V was cut back by 8 bases and J by 4 bases. The CDR3 contains 13 residues. Looked up from germline, CDR1 is KGHDR and CDR2 is SFDVKD. CDR3 loop: CATNDRERETQYF. The CDR3 DNA follows: TGTGCCACCAATGACAGGGAGAGAGAGACCCAGTACTTC.

This chain joins TRBV21-1 and TRBJ2-5. TRBV21-1 is a pseudogene. The CDR3 runs to 11 residues. Here the CDR3 DNA reads TGTGCCAGCCCGTACCAAGAGACCCAGTACTTC. Amino acids: CASPYQETQYF.

This clonotype occurred many times. The chain joins TRBV29-1 to TRBJ2-5; 8 bases are a match to TRBD2. CDR3 length equals 13 residues. V lost 4 bases, J lost 5 bases, and 6 bases stayed unmatched. Looked up from germline, CDR1 is SQVTM and CDR2 is ANQGSEA. The CDR3 DNA reads as TGCAGCGTTGGAGGACTAGCAGATGAGACCCAGTACTTC. Its translation is CSVGGLADETQYF.

This clonotype was recorded many times. The chain has TRBV10-3 and TRBJ2-1; TRBD2 matches at 13 bases. Germline V gene lookup returns CDR1 ENHRY and CDR2 SYGVKD. CDR3 length equals 17 residues. With V trimmed by 0 bases and J by 7 bases, 6 bases remained unmatched. CDR3 protein: CAISESRGLAGSNEQFF. For the CDR3, the DNA is TGTGCCATCAGTGAGTCGAGGGGACTAGCGGGAAGTAATGAGCAGTTCTTC.

Only a few counts were recorded for this clonotype. V gene TRBV7-9 combines with J gene TRBJ2-5; 10 bases are shared with TRBD1. The J segment lost 4 bases and the V segment lost 5 bases, leaving 10 bases of the junction unmatched. CDR1 and CDR2 (germline): SEHNR, FQNEAQ (reference sequence). CDR3 length equals 16 residues. The CDR3 nucleotides read TGTGCCAGCAGCCCCCGACAGGGGGCATCGGGAGAGACCCAGTACTTC. This encodes CASSPRQGASGETQYF.

This clonotype was seen many times. The V gene is TRBV6-2 or TRBV6-3, the J gene TRBJ2-1; D ambiguous. Germline CDR1 MNHEY, CDR2 SVGEGT. V lost 5 bases, J lost 3 bases, and 26 bases lay in between. CDR3 size: 19 residues. The CDR3 reads CASSHTRPSVALFYNEQFF. CDR3 sequence (DNA): TGTGCCAGCAGTCACACCAGACCCTCGGTCGCTCTTTTCTACAATGAGCAGTTCTTC.

J is TRBJ1-1 and V is TRBV11-3; TRBD1 matches 10 bases. Germline V CDR1 and CDR2: SGHNT, YENEEA. V dropped 5 bases and J dropped 7; count of bases not matched to a gene: 7. The CDR3 covers 14 residues. The CDR3 bases are TGTGCCAGCAGCCCCCAGGGACAGGGGCTTGAAGCTTTCTTT. This gives the protein CASSPQGQGLEAFF.

This rearrangement joins TRBV19 to TRBJ2-7; tentative D call: TRBD1 (5 bases). Germline V gene lookup returns CDR1 LNHDA and CDR2 SQIVND (reference sequence). Trimming stripped 11 bases from V and 2 bases from J, with 22 bases between. The CDR3 consists of 15 residues. This CDR3 reads CAGTPSSLGAYEQYF. The DNA for the CDR3 is TGTGCCGGTACCCCATCCAGTTTAGGGGCCTACGAGCAGTACTTC.

The rearrangement joins TRBV12-5 to TRBJ1-1; no definite D call. This CDR3 comprises 16 residues. Germline V gene data show CDR1 as LGHNT and CDR2 as FRNRAP. The V and J ends lost 1 base and 4 bases respectively, with 16 bases between them. CDR3 protein: CASGLGAGPTGTEAFF. CDR3 nucleotides: TGTGCTAGTGGTTTGGGCGCAGGACCCACGGGCACTGAAGCTTTCTTT.

Comment on this clonotype: The junction departs from the called germline gene at one end, perhaps through a read error. V gene TRBV5-6 combines with J gene TRBJ2-1, with D perhaps matching TRBD1 (6 bases). This CDR3 is built from 12 residues. From germline, CDR1 is SGHDT and CDR2 YYEEEE. The CDR3 DNA reads as TGTGCCAGCAGTTTGGGGGACAAATGGCAGTTCTTC. It translates to CASSLGDKWQFF.

Many counts were recorded for this clonotype. V is TRBV11-2 and J is TRBJ1-6; tentatively, D is TRBD1 (5 bases). The V gene lost 1 base and the J gene lost 6 bases, with 13 bases spanning the gap. The V gene's germline CDR1 is SGHAT and CDR2 FQNNGV. The CDR3 covers 16 residues. The CDR3 loop reads CASSLGLQGLNSPLHF. CDR3 DNA sequence: TGTGCCAGCAGCTTAGGACTCCAGGGCCTTAATTCACCCCTCCACTTT.

This clonotype was seen a few times. This chain connects TRBV12-3 or TRBV12-4 to TRBJ1-1; a possible D gene is TRBD1 (5 bases). V was trimmed by 4 bases and J by 1 base, leaving 16 bases between them. This CDR3 region has 16 residues. This CDR3 is CASSSAPLGGNTEAFF. In DNA form, the CDR3 reads TGTGCCAGCAGTTCCGCTCCCCTGGGGGGGAACACTGAAGCTTTCTTT.

This clonotype has a count of ten or more. This chain connects TRBV7-8 to TRBJ2-7; 7 bases fit TRBD2. The CDR3 is made up of 15 amino acids. With 5 bases clipped from V and 5 bases from J, the junction kept 12 bases outside the gene matches. CDR1 SGHVS and CDR2 FQNEAQ come from the germline V gene. The CDR3 DNA sequence: TGTGCCAGCAGCCTCTCCGGGACTATGGCCCACGAGCAGTACGTC. It yields the protein CASSLSGTMAHEQYV.

This clonotype was seen repeatedly, ten times or more. The chain has TRBV27 and TRBJ2-1; tentatively, D is TRBD2 (5 bases). CDR1 is MNHEY, CDR2 SMNVEV, per germline (reference sequence). Trimming stripped 7 bases from V and 7 bases from J, with 23 bases between. CDR3 size: 16 residues. In DNA, the CDR3 is TGTGCCAGCACCTTACGGGCATGGAGAGAGGGTAATGAGCAGTTCTTC. This translates into CASTLRAWREGNEQFF.

This clonotype came up many times. The chain combines TRBV20-1 with TRBJ2-5; a weak D match, TRBD2 (6 bases). This CDR3 is built from 14 residues. V dropped 1 base and J dropped 4 bases, with 13 bases sitting between them. CDR1 is DFQATT and CDR2 is SNEGSKA in the germline V gene (reference sequence). The chain's CDR3 is CSARVSGRGETQYF. As DNA, the CDR3 is TGCAGTGCTAGAGTTAGCGGAAGGGGAGAGACCCAGTACTTC.